Each of the 11 T cell receptor beta chains below was sequenced from the same sample in a study of cytomegalovirus exposure and HLA in healthy donors. PCR was performed using 60 Vbeta and 13 Jbeta primers. The method was immunoSEQ multiplex PCR; TCRdb's version includes in-frame clones alone and lacks a portion of them. The sample shows around 76,000 clones, roughly 79% of them seen only once. Sequenced: PBMCs. The source is a man aged 35-49 years in good health and CMV-seronegative.

V usage is TRBV9 and J usage is TRBJ2-1; 8 nucleotides match TRBD2. Germline V gives CDR1 SGDLS, CDR2 YYNGEE. The CDR3 is 17 amino acids. The junction had 9 bases not matched to a gene; V was cut back by 2 bases and J by 2 bases. This chain's CDR3 is CASSVEIAGNAYNEQFF. For the CDR3, the DNA is TGTGCCAGCAGCGTGGAGATAGCGGGGAATGCCTACAATGAGCAGTTCTTC. Full variable domain (rest looked up from reference TRBV9 and TRBJ2-1): DSGVTQTPKHLITATGQRVTLRCSPRSGDLSVYWYQQSLDQGLQFLIQYYNGEERAKGNILERFSAQQFPDLHSELNLSSLELGDSALYFCASSVEIAGNAYNEQFFGPGTRLTVL.

The gene calls are TRBV2 and TRBJ1-1, with D perhaps TRBD1 (6 bases). Per the germline V gene, CDR1 is SNHLY and CDR2 is FYNNEI. V was pared by 5 bases and J by 4 bases, with 11 bases between. This CDR3 is built from 13 residues. This chain's CDR3 is CASSFAGATEAFF. CDR3 nucleotides: TGTGCCAGCAGTTTTGCGGGGGCCACTGAAGCTTTCTTT.

This clone appeared a few times. At one of its ends the junction is not consistent with the germline gene, which may arise from a read error. The genes are TRBV7-7 and TRBJ2-5; 7 bases agree with TRBD1. This CDR3 has 16 amino acids. Germline values: CDR1 SSHAT, CDR2 FNYEAQ (reference sequence). The CDR3 loop is CASSLGAGGFEETQYF. In DNA, the CDR3 is TGTGCTAGCAGCTTAGGAGCAGGGGGATTTGAAGAGACCCAGTACTTC.

The chain links TRBV5-1 to TRBJ2-1, with 9 bases lining up with TRBD2. The germline V gene has CDR1 SGHRS and CDR2 YFSETQ. CDR3 size: 16 residues. Trimming at V came to 5 bases and at J to 7 bases, leaving 13 bases not matched to a gene. In DNA, the CDR3 is TGCGCCAGCAGTCAAACCGGGGGCGGGAGGGAGAATGAGCAGTTCTTC. Translation: CASSQTGGGRENEQFF.

The gene calls are TRBV5-5 and TRBJ2-7; D unclear. Trimming removed 2 bases from V and 3 bases from J, with 12 bases in between. This CDR3 region has 14 residues. The germline V gene encodes CDR1 SGHKS and CDR2 YYEKEE (reference sequence). The CDR3 sequence: CASSFNVHVYEQYF. As DNA, the CDR3 is TGTGCCAGCAGCTTTAACGTACACGTCTACGAGCAGTACTTC.

The chain couples TRBV4-1 to TRBJ2-7; the D gene is possibly TRBD1 (5 bases). Deletions cut 0 bases from V and 2 bases from J, with 11 bases between. CDR1 MGHRA and CDR2 YSYEKL come from the germline V gene. The CDR3 consists of 15 residues. CDR3 nucleotide sequence: TGCGCCAGCAGCCAAGAGGACACGCTCGCCTACGAGCAGTACTTC. It specifies CASSQEDTLAYEQYF.

This clone was found once. This chain links TRBV2 with TRBJ1-1, with unresolved D. V was cut by 4 bases and J by 1 base, with 7 bases left in between. The CDR3 is 13 amino acids. Germline loops: CDR1 SNHLY, CDR2 FYNNEI. The CDR3 here is CASSVGENTEAFF. Here the CDR3 DNA reads TGTGCCAGCAGTGTTGGAGAGAACACTGAAGCTTTCTTT.

The chain couples TRBV6-5 to TRBJ2-7; D possibly corresponds to TRBD2 (6 bases). Deletions cut 5 bases from V and 2 bases from J, with 13 bases between. Per the germline V gene, CDR1 is MNHEY and CDR2 is SVGAGI. This CDR3 comprises 14 residues. CDR3 region: CASSPGGKAYEQYF. For the CDR3, the DNA is TGTGCCAGCAGTCCCGGGGGAAAGGCCTACGAGCAGTACTTC.

The chain is built from TRBV7-6 and TRBJ2-7; D perhaps matches TRBD1 (7 bases). This CDR3 is built from 15 residues. The germline V gene encodes CDR1 SGHVS and CDR2 FNYEAQ. V shed 5 bases and J shed 4 bases, with 18 bases lying between them. CDR3 sequence (DNA): TGTGCCAGCAGCCAGACGGAGGGGGCGTCTTACGAGCAGTACTTC. Residues: CASSQTEGASYEQYF.

The chain joins TRBV5-5 to TRBJ1-2, with D perhaps TRBD1 (6 bases). The CDR3 loop spans 13 amino acids. Between the trimmed V and J ends, which lost 2 bases and 6 bases, there was a span of 11 bases. Per the germline V gene, CDR1 is SGHKS and CDR2 is YYEKEE (reference sequence). CDR3 region: CASSLQGFNGYTF. CDR3 bases: TGTGCCAGCAGCTTACAGGGTTTTAATGGCTACACCTTC.

The rearrangement joins TRBV28 to TRBJ1-2; D possibly corresponds to TRBD1 (5 bases). V gave up 5 bases and J gave up 14 bases, with 15 bases separating them. Germline CDR1 MDHEN, CDR2 SYDVKM. The CDR3 is 11 amino acids. The CDR3 region has the DNA TGTGCCAGCAGTCAACAAGGGGTGAGGACCTTC. Translating it yields CASSQQGVRTF.